This T cell receptor beta chain was sequenced during a study of cytomegalovirus exposure and HLA in healthy donors. Study conclusions and caveats: Association of a missense DCLRE1C variant with TCR beta V- and J-gene trimming was reported in a later analysis.

About this clone: Its antigen is not known.

The primer mix had 60 Vbeta and 13 Jbeta primers. The method was immunoSEQ multiplex PCR; TCRdb's version includes in-frame clones alone and lacks a portion of them. The sample lists about 190,000 clones, about 83% seen once, with approximately 1.7% in the top ten. The V gene end was trimmed by 10 bases and the J gene end by 2 bases; junction bases not matched to a gene: 8. This CDR3 contains 14 residues. Germline values: CDR1 MNHEY, CDR2 SVGAGI. This sequence originates from a man in his forties in good health and CMV-seropositive. The rearrangement uses TRBV6-5 and TRBJ2-1; the match to TRBD1 covers 7 bases. The sample comprised PBMCs. CDR3 region: CATSVGTAYNEQFF. CDR3 in DNA: TGTGCCACTTCGGTTGGGACAGCCTACAATGAGCAGTTCTTC.